These 13 T cell receptor beta chains were all obtained from the same sample, sequenced in a study of breast tumors, draining lymph nodes, adjacent tissues. TCRdb re-called the multiplex PCR reads with MiXCR, one entry per CDR3 protein. The sample lists 180,000 or so distinct CDR3 sequences, about 33% occurring once. Samples came from axillary lymph nodes draining the breast cancer. The material sequenced was axillary lymph node tissue. The receptors here all came from a female donor with breast cancer. Some clones in this sample may be carry-over from other donors' samples.

As regards this clonotype: The junction does not match germline at one end; this may be a read error. The rearrangement joins TRBV20-1 to TRBJ2-7, with D perhaps matching TRBD2 (5 bases). The CDR3 is made up of 14 amino acids. Per germline, CDR1 DFQATT and CDR2 SNEGSKA (reference sequence). The DNA for the CDR3 is TGCGGTGCTAGGTCTCAGCGGTCCTCCGCCGAGCAGTACTTC. Translation: CGARSQRSSAEQYF.

This clonotype showed up many times. The rearrangement links TRBV19 to TRBJ1-2, with no clear D. Trimming took off 5 bases at V and 3 bases at J, with 10 bases between the two ends. The CDR3 is 13 residues long. Germline V gives CDR1 LNHDA, CDR2 SQIVND (reference sequence). CDR3 in amino acids: CASSQSGHYGYTF. The CDR3 bases are TGTGCCAGTAGTCAGAGTGGACACTATGGCTACACCTTC. The full variable domain, in which reference TRBV19 and TRBJ1-2 provide the parts outside the CDR3, is DGGITQSPKYLFRKEGQNVTLSCEQNLNHDAMYWYRQDPGQGLRLIYYSQIVNDFQKGDIAEGYSVSREKKESFPLTVTSAQKNPTAFYLCASSQSGHYGYTFGSGTRLTVV.

This clonotype was recorded many times. The rearrangement links TRBV24-1 to TRBJ2-1; the D gene is possibly TRBD2 (6 bases). V lost 5 bases and J 1 base, leaving 11 bases between the germline ends. Germline V gives CDR1 KGHDR, CDR2 SFDVKD. CDR3 size: 15 residues. CDR3 region: CATSGGERSYNEQFF. CDR3 sequence (DNA): TGTGCCACCAGTGGGGGGGAGAGGTCCTACAATGAGCAGTTCTTC.

The sample holds many counts of this clonotype. This sequence joins TRBV27 and TRBJ2-7; 9 bases agree with TRBD2. J gave up 5 bases and V 2 bases, and 1 base lay outside the gene matches. CDR1 and CDR2 from the germline V gene are MNHEY and SMNVEV (reference sequence). The CDR3 contains 13 residues. DNA of the CDR3: TGTGCCAGCAGTTTACTAGCGGGAAACGAGCAGTACTTC. Protein: CASSLLAGNEQYF.

Concerning this clonotype: This may be a read error, as it is one base from a much larger clone. The chain recombines TRBV7-3 with TRBJ2-5; D is unresolved. The CDR3 length is 15 residues. Germline CDR1 SGHTA, CDR2 FQGTGA. In nucleotides, the CDR3 is TGTGCCAGCAGCGTCGAGCAACCCACCAAAGAGACCCAGCACTTC. This encodes CASSVEQPTKETQHF.

This clonotype was recorded at least ten times. This chain uses TRBV11-2 with TRBJ2-7; D may correspond to TRBD1 or TRBD2 (5 bases each). The V end lost 2 bases, the J end lost 0 bases, and 23 bases lay between the germline ends. The CDR3 has 19 residues. Per the germline V gene, CDR1 is SGHAT and CDR2 is FQNNGV. CDR3 amino acids: CASSLSTGPSLVSSYEQYF. Here the CDR3 DNA reads TGTGCCAGCAGCTTATCCACGGGACCCTCTCTGGTGAGCTCCTACGAGCAGTACTTC.

This clonotype was observed at least ten times. In DNA, the CDR3 is TGTGCCAGTAGTATGTATAGGGATCTCACAGATACGCAGTATTTT. Amino acid sequence: CASSMYRDLTDTQYF. The chain carries TRBV19 and TRBJ2-3, with D unresolved. Germline CDR1 LNHDA, CDR2 SQIVND (reference sequence). V dropped 3 bases and J dropped 2 bases, with 12 bases sitting between them. The CDR3 totals 15 residues.

In the case of this clonotype: The conserved phenylalanine or tryptophan normally closing the CDR3 is absent here, so this likely arose from a read error. The chain combines TRBV7-9 with TRBJ2-2; D is unclear. Looked up from germline, CDR1 is SEHNR and CDR2 is FQNEAQ (reference sequence). Trimming took off 4 bases at V and 8 bases at J, with 2 bases between the two ends. This CDR3 contains 10 residues. The CDR3 here is CASSSGELFY. For the CDR3, the DNA is TGTGCCAGCAGCTCAGGGGAGCTGTTTTAT.

This clonotype appeared many times. The chain carries TRBV20-1 and TRBJ2-7; 9 bases line up with TRBD2. V shed 2 bases and J 1 base; nucleotides not matched to a gene: 9. The CDR3 is 16 amino acids. From germline, CDR1 is DFQATT and CDR2 SNEGSKA (reference sequence). The CDR3 sequence: CSARLLAGLLSYEQYF. CDR3 nucleotide sequence: TGCAGTGCTAGACTGCTAGCGGGACTACTTTCCTACGAGCAGTACTTC.

In this sample, this clonotype turned up many times. The chain couples TRBV10-3 to TRBJ2-7, with TRBD1 matching over 7 bases. The CDR3 is 13 amino acids. The ends lost 10 bases at V and 3 bases at J; junction bases unmatched: 9. Germline CDR1 is ENHRY and CDR2 is SYGVKD. In nucleotides, the CDR3 is TGTGCCACCGACTCAGGGGGAGTCTACGAGCAGTACTTC. It specifies CATDSGGVYEQYF.

Of note for this clonotype: Mismatch with germline at one junction end may stem from a read error. The chain carries TRBV7-8 and TRBJ2-7; D may be TRBD1 (6 bases). Germline-derived CDR1 and CDR2 are SGHVS and FQNEAQ. This CDR3 is built from 14 residues. For the CDR3, the DNA is TGTGTCAGCAGCCTCTCCAGGGGTAGCGACGAGCAGTACTTC. It yields the protein CVSSLSRGSDEQYF.

Points on this clonotype: Possible read error: a much larger clone is one base away. The chain carries TRBV24-1 and TRBJ2-5, with TRBD2 identical over 8 bases. Germline V gene sequence: CDR1 KGHDR, CDR2 SFDVKD. V lost 4 bases and J lost 2; bases outside the gene matches: 5. The CDR3 is 15 residues long. In DNA, the CDR3 is TGTGCCACCAGTGAAGCGCCTAGCGGGCAAGAGACCCAGTACTTC. Amino acid sequence: CATSEAPSGQETQYF.

The table lists this clonotype with many counts. This rearrangement joins TRBV12-1 to TRBJ1-2; the listed D gene, TRBD1, was not tested against the DNA. TRBV12-1 is annotated as a pseudogene. This CDR3 contains 15 residues. This CDR3 reads CASSRRQGPNYGYTF. CDR3 bases: TGTGCCAGCAGCCGTCGACAGGGCCCTAACTATGGCTACACCTTC.